One and the same sample provided the 11 T cell receptor beta chains below, sequenced in a study of cytomegalovirus exposure and HLA in healthy donors. A multiplex PCR was run with 60 Vbeta primers and 13 Jbeta primers. Measured with immunoSEQ multiplex PCR; TCRdb has only the in-frame clones, and not every one. This table has 65,000 to 100,000 clones, about 70% appearing once. The material sequenced was PBMCs. The source is a middle-aged man in good health and CMV-seronegative.

The CDR3 region is CASSLGQGTVYEQYF. The CDR3, as DNA: TGCGCCAGCAGCTTAGGACAGGGAACGGTCTACGAGCAGTACTTC. The chain is built from TRBV5-1 and TRBJ2-7; 8 bases align to TRBD1. This CDR3 has 15 amino acids. V lost 2 bases, J lost 3 bases, and 7 bases stayed unmatched. The germline V gene encodes CDR1 SGHRS and CDR2 YFSETQ.

This sequence joins TRBV5-4 and TRBJ2-4, with 7 bases matching TRBD1. Germline V gene data show CDR1 as SGHNT and CDR2 as YYREEE (reference sequence). The CDR3 extends over 16 amino acids. After removal of 3 bases from V and 0 bases from J, the junction contained 6 bases not matched to a gene. Here the CDR3 reads CASSSGTELAKNIQYF. CDR3 nucleotides: TGTGCCAGCAGCTCGGGGACAGAATTAGCCAAAAACATTCAGTACTTC.

This sequence joins TRBV5-6 and TRBJ1-2; D unclear. Trimming took off 2 bases at V and 2 bases at J, with 16 bases between the two ends. The CDR3 sequence is 16 residues long. Germline lookup yields CDR1 SGHDT and CDR2 YYEEEE. CDR3 sequence reads: CASSFPGEGVNYGYTF. Here the CDR3 DNA reads TGTGCCAGCAGCTTCCCCGGCGAAGGAGTAAACTATGGCTACACCTTC.

The chain links TRBV4-2 to TRBJ1-1; 8 nucleotides agree with TRBD1. The CDR3 has 15 amino acids. CDR1 is LGHNA and CDR2 is YNFKEQ in the germline V gene. Losses at the gene ends were 0 bases for V and 1 base for J; bases not matched to a gene: 1. The CDR3 nucleotides read TGTGCCAGCAGCCAAGACGGGACAGGGAACACTGAAGCTTTCTTT. Translation: CASSQDGTGNTEAFF.

This clone was seen a handful of times. The J gene is TRBJ2-3, the V gene TRBV28, with a tentative D call TRBD2 (6 bases). This CDR3 is built from 20 residues. Germline V gene lookup returns CDR1 MDHEN and CDR2 SYDVKM. V gave up 6 bases and J gave up 1 base, with 29 bases separating them. The CDR3 protein is CASRTTILGRLVGRTDTQYF. CDR3 DNA: TGTGCCAGCAGAACCACCATCCTGGGCCGACTAGTGGGGCGCACAGATACGCAGTATTTT.

The rearrangement uses TRBV15 and TRBJ1-5; D might be TRBD1 (6 bases). CDR1 LNHNV and CDR2 YYDKDF come from the germline V gene (reference sequence). There are 17 residues in the CDR3. Trimming left V 0 bases short and J 0 bases short, with 12 bases between. The CDR3 DNA reads TGTGCCACCAGCAGAGACGAGGACAGCCATAGCAATCAGCCCCAGCATTTT. Residues: CATSRDEDSHSNQPQHF.

J is TRBJ1-2 and V is TRBV7-3; 9 bases match TRBD1. After removal of 4 bases from V and 4 bases from J, the junction contained 4 bases not matched to a gene. The germline V gene encodes CDR1 SGHTA and CDR2 FQGTGA. There are 14 residues in the CDR3. In DNA, the CDR3 is TGTGCCAGCAGCTACAGGGGGCTGGGCTATGGCTACACCTTC. It translates to CASSYRGLGYGYTF.

In this sample, this clone turned up once. This sequence joins TRBV4-2 and TRBJ1-3; D is ambiguous. This CDR3 comprises 15 residues. From germline, CDR1 is LGHNA and CDR2 YNFKEQ. Trimming left V 0 bases short and J 0 bases short, with 6 bases between. The CDR3 sequence: CASSQDQLSGNTIYF. The CDR3 DNA is TGTGCCAGCAGCCAAGACCAACTCTCTGGAAACACCATATATTTT.

The chain recombines TRBV9 with TRBJ1-2, with D possibly matching TRBD1 (6 bases). Germline CDR1 reads SGDLS; CDR2 reads YYNGEE. V was shortened by 0 bases and J by 9 bases, with 15 bases between the two germline ends. This CDR3 is 14 amino acids long. Written as DNA, the CDR3 is TGTGCCAGCAGCGTAGACGCACTCGGGGACAGCTACACCTTC. It is translated as CASSVDALGDSYTF.

This rearrangement joins TRBV20-1 to TRBJ1-1; 9 nucleotides match TRBD1. CDR3 length: 11 residues. CDR1 is DFQATT and CDR2 is SNEGSKA in the germline V gene (reference sequence). The CDR3 coding sequence is TGCAGATGGGACAGGGCCACTGAAGCTTTCTTT. Its protein product is CRWDRATEAFF.

V is TRBV7-9 and J is TRBJ2-2; weak D call: TRBD2 (5 bases). The germline V gene has CDR1 SEHNR and CDR2 FQNEAQ (reference sequence). The V gene lost 2 bases and the J gene lost 4 bases, with 14 bases spanning the gap. The CDR3 has 16 amino acids. The CDR3 DNA sequence: TGTGCCAGCAGCTTACCCAGGAGGTTGACCACCGGGGAGCTGTTTTTT. As protein: CASSLPRRLTTGELFF.